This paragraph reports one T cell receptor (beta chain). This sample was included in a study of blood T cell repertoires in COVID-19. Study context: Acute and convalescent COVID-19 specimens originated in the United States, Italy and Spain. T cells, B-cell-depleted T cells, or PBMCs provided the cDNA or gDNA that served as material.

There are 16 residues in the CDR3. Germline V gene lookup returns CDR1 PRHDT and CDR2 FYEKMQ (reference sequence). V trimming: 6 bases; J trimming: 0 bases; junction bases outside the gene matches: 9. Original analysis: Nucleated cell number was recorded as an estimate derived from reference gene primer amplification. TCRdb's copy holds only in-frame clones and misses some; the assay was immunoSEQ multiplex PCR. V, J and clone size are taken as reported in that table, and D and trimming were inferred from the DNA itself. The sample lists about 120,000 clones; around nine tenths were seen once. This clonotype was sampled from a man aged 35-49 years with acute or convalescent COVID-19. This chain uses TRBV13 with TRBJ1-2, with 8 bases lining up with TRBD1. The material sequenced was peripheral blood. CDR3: CASSQGQGSANYGYTF. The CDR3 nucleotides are TGTGCCAGCAGTCAAGGACAGGGTTCGGCTAACTATGGCTACACCTTC.